This entry is about one T cell receptor beta chain. Its antigen is currently unknown. This CDR3 contains 16 residues. The V and J ends lost 4 bases and 4 bases, in that order; junction bases with no gene match: 10. In germline, CDR1 is SGHDN, CDR2 FVKESK. These data originate in a study of human versus mouse CDR3 diversity and MHC coevolution. Background on the study: Samples had between roughly 5.5 x 10^6 and 1.6 x 10^7 valid reads. Overall study findings and caveats: Human T cells underwent selection on a handful of different MHC II alleles. Humans had the largest estimated TCR beta repertoire, about 1.6 million clonotypes. Compared with mice, human CDR3s carried more deletions and insertions on average.

Assay: immunoSEQ multiplex PCR; the TCRdb copy retains only in-frame clones and omits some. This table holds tens of thousands of clones, approximately 92% found once. This receptor was identified in a person between 25 and 70 years old in good health. V gene TRBV14 combines with J gene TRBJ1-1, with 9 bases fitting TRBD1. The sequencing sample was made of naive CD4+ T cells from blood. Documented subset: CD45RO-negative CD62L-positive naive CD4 T cells. CDR3 coding DNA: TGTGCCAGCAGCCGCGTAACAGGGGGCGCCGGCACTGAAGCTTTCTTT. Protein sequence: CASSRVTGGAGTEAFF.